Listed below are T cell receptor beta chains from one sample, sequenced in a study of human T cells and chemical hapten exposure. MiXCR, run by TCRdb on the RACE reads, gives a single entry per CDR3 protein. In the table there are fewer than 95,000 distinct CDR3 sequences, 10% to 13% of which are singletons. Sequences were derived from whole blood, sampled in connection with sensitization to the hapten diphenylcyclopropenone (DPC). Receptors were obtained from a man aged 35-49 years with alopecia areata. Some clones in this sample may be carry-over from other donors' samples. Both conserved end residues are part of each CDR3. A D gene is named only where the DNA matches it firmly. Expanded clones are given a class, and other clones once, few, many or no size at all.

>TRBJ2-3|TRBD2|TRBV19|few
TGTGCCAGTAGTATTATAGCGGGAGGGGCAGATACGCAGTATTTT
CASSIIAGGADTQYF
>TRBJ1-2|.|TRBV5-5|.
TGTGCCAGCAGCTTGGGAATAGGGGGATCTGGCTACACCTTC
CASSLGIGGSGYTF
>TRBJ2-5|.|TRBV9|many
TGTGCCAGCAGCGTAACAGGAGCCCAAGAGACCCAGTACTTC
CASSVTGAQETQYF
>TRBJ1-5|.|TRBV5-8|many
TGTGCCAGCAGTTTTAGCAATCAGCCCCAGCATTTT
CASSFSNQPQHF
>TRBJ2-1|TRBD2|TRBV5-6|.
TGTGCCAGCAGCTCAGAGCGGGAGCCCTACAATGAGCAGTTCTTC
CASSSEREPYNEQFF
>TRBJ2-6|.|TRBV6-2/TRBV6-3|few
TGTGCCAGCAGTCCGGTGCGGGCTGGGGCCAACGTCCTGACTTTC
CASSPVRAGANVLTF
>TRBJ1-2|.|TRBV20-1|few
TGCAGTGCTAGAGAAAACAACCACTATGGCTACACCTTC
CSARENNHYGYTF
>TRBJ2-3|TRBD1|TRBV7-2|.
TGTGCCAGCGGAGGACAGGTGAAAGATACGCAGTATTTT
CASGGQVKDTQYF
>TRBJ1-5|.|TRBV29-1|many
TGCAGCGTGGGGGGCCTGCGGCCCCAGCATTTT
CSVGGLRPQHF
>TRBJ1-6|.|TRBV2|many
TGTGCCAGCAGTGAAAGCGAAATTAGCTCCTATAATTCACCCCTCCACTTT
CASSESEISSYNSPLHF
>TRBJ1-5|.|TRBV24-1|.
TGTGCCACCAGTCCTAAGCCCCAGCATTTT
CATSPKPQHF
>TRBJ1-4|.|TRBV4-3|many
TGCGCCAGCAGCCAAGAAGACGGGGGCCGCACTAATGAAAAACTGTTTTTT
CASSQEDGGRTNEKLFF
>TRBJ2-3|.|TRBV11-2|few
TGTGCCAATAAGAACGCTAGCACAGATACGCAGTATTTT
CANKNASTDTQYF
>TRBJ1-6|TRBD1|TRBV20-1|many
TGCAGTGCTCGCCCCTCGGACAGGGTCAATTCACCCCTCCACTTT
CSARPSDRVNSPLHF
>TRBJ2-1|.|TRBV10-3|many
TGTGCCATCAGTGAGGGAAACCAACTTGGGTCCCAGTTCTTC
CAISEGNQLGSQFF
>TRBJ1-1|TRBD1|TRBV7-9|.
TGTGCCATCCCGACAGGGGACGGGGTTGAAGCTTTCTTT
CAIPTGDGVEAFF
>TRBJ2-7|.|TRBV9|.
TGTGCCAGCAGCGTTGGGGACCACTACGAGCAGTACTTC
CASSVGDHYEQYF
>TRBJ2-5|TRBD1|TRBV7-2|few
TGTGCCAGCAGCTCGCGCGGGCGGGACAGGGAGGAACAGACCCAGTACTTC
CASSSRGRDREEQTQYF
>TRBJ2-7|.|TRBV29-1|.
TGCAGCGTTTCACCTCCCTACGAGCAGTACTTC
CSVSPPYEQYF
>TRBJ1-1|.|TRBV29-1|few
TGCAGCCTGACAATGCACACTGAAGCTTTCTTT
CSLTMHTEAFF
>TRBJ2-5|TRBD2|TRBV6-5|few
TGTGCCAGCAGTTACGGTGCTATAGCGGGCGGACCCCAAGAGACCCAGTACTTC
CASSYGAIAGGPQETQYF
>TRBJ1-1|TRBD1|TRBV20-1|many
TGCAGTGCCCGACAGGGGGCGCGGGAAGCTTTCTTT
CSARQGAREAFF
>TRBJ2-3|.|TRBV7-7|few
TGTGCTAGCAGCCCGAGAGCGACAGGAAGCACAGATACGCAGTATTTT
CASSPRATGSTDTQYF
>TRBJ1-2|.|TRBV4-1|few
TGCGCCAGCAGCCACGTGCCCGAATTTAACTATGGCTACACCTTC
CASSHVPEFNYGYTF
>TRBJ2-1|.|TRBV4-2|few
TGTGCCAGCAGCCAAGAATCTCAGACCTACGGTGAGCAGTTCTTC
CASSQESQTYGEQFF
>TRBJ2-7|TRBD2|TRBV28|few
TGTGCCAGCAGGCGGACTAGCGCCTCCTACGAGCAGTACTTC
CASRRTSASYEQYF